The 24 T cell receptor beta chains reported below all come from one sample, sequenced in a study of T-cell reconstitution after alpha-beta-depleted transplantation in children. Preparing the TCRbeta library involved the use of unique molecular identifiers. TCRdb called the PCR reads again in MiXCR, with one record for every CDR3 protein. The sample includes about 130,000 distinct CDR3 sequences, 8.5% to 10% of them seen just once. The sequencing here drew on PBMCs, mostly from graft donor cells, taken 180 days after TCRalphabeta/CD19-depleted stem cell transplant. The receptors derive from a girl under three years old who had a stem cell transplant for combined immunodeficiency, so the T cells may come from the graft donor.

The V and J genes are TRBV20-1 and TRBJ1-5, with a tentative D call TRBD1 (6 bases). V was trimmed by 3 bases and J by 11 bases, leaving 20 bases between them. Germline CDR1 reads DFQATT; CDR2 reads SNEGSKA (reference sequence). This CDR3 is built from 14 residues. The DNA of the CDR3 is TGCAGTGCTAGGTCAGGGAAAGGGGGGTCGGCCCAGCATTTT. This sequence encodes CSARSGKGGSAQHF.

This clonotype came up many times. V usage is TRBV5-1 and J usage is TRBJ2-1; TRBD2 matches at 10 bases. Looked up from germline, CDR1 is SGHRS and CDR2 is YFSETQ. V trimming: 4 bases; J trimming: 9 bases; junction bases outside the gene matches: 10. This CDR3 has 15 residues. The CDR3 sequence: CASSRLAGNSPEQFF. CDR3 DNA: TGCGCCAGCAGCCGACTAGCGGGTAACTCTCCTGAGCAGTTCTTC.

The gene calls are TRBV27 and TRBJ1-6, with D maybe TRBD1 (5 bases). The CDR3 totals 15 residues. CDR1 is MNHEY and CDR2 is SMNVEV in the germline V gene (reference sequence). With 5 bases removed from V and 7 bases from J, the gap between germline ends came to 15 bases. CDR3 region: CASSQTAGGNSPLHF. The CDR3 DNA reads TGTGCCAGCAGTCAGACCGCGGGGGGGAATTCACCCCTCCACTTT.

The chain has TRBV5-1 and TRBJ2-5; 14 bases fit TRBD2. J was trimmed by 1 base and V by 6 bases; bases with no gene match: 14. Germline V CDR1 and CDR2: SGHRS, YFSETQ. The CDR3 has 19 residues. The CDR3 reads CASTPAPGLAGVIQETQYF. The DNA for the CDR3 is TGCGCCAGCACCCCTGCACCGGGACTAGCGGGAGTCATCCAAGAGACCCAGTACTTC.

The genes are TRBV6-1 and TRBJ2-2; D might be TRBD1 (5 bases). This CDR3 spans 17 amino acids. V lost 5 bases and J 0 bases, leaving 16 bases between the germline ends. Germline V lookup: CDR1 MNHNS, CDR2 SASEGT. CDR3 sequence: CASSMGLPWANTGELFF. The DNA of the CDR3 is TGTGCCAGCAGTATGGGGCTCCCCTGGGCGAACACCGGGGAGCTGTTTTTT.

The CDR3 sequence: CSARDPGLGYTF. The DNA of the CDR3 is TGCAGTGCTAGAGACCCGGGACTTGGCTACACCTTC. V gene TRBV20-1 combines with J gene TRBJ1-2; TRBD1 might be the D (5 bases). The V gene's germline CDR1 is DFQATT and CDR2 SNEGSKA (reference sequence). This CDR3 is 12 amino acids long. Trimming removed 0 bases from V and 7 bases from J, with 9 bases in between.

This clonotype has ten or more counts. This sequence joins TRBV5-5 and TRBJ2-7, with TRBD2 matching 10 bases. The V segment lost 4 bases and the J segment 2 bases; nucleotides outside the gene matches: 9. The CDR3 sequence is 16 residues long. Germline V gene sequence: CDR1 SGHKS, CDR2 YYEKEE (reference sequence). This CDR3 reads CASSLPGLAKTYEQYF. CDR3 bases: TGTGCCAGCAGCCTGCCGGGACTAGCGAAAACCTACGAGCAGTACTTC.

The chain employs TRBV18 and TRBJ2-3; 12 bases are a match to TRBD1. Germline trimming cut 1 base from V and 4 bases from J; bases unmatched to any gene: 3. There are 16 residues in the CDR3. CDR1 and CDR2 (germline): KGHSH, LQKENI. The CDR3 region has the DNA TGTGCCAGCTCACCACTGGGACAGGGGGCCCCAGATACGCAGTATTTT. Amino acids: CASSPLGQGAPDTQYF.

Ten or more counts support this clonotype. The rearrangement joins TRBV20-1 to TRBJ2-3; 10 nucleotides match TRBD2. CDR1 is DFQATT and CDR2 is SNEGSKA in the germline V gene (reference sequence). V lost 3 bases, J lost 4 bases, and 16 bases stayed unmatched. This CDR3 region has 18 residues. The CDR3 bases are TGCAGTGCTAGGGTCCCCCTCCGAGCGGGGGGGCCCCCAGATACGCAGTATTTT. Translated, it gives CSARVPLRAGGPPDTQYF.

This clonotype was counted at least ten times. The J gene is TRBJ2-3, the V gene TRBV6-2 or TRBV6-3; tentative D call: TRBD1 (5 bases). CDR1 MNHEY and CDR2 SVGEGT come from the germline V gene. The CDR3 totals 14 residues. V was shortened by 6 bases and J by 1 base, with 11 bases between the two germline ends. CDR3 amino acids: CASRAGLGTDTQYF. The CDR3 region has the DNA TGTGCCAGCAGGGCAGGGTTGGGCACAGATACGCAGTATTTT.

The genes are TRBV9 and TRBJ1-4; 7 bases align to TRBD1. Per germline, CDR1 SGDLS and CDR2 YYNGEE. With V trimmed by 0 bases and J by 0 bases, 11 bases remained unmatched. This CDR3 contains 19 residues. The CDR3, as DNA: TGTGCCAGCAGCGTAGAGAAGGGGGCCGAATCTGCAACTAATGAAAAACTGTTTTTT. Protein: CASSVEKGAESATNEKLFF.

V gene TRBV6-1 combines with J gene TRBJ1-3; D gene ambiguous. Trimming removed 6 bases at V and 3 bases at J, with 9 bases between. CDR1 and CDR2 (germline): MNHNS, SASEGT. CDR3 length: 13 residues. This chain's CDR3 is CASRGSGGNTIYF. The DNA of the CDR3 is TGTGCCAGCAGAGGGAGCGGTGGAAACACCATATATTTT.

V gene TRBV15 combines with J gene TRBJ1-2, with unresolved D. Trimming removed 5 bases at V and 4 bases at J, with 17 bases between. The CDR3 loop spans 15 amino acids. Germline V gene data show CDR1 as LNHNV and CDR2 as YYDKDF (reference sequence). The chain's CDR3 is CATSYSDGPTYGYTF. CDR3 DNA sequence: TGTGCCACCAGCTATAGCGACGGACCGACCTATGGCTACACCTTC.

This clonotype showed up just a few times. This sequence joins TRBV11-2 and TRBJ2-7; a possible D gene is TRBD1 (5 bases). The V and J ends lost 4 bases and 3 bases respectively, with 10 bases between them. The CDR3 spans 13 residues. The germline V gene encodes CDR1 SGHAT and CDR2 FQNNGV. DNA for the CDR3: TGTGCCAGCAGCTACGACAGATTCTACGAGCAGTACTTC. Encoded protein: CASSYDRFYEQYF.

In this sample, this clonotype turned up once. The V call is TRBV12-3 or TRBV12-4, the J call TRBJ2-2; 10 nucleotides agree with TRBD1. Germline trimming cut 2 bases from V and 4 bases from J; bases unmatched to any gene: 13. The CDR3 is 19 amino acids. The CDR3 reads CASSLRDRGLSMGTGELFF. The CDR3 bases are TGTGCCAGCAGTTTAAGGGACAGGGGACTTTCGATGGGCACCGGGGAGCTGTTTTTT.

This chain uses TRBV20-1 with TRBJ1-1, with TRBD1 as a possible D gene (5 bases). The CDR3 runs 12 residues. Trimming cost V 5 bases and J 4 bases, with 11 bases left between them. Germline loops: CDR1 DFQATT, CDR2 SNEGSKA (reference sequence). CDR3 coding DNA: TGCAGTGCTTCCCGGGGGGGCACTGAAGCTTTCTTT. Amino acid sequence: CSASRGGTEAFF.

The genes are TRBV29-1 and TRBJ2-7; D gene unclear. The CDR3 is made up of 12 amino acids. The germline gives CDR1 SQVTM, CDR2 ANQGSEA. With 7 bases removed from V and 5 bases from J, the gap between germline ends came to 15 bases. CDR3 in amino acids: CSAWAPGDEQYF. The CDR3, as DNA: TGCAGCGCCTGGGCCCCAGGAGACGAGCAGTACTTC.

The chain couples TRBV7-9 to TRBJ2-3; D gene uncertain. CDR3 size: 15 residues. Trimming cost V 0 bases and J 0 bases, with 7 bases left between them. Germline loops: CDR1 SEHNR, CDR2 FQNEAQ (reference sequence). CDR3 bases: TGTGCCAGCAGCTTAGCGGCAACTAGCACAGATACGCAGTATTTT. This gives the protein CASSLAATSTDTQYF.

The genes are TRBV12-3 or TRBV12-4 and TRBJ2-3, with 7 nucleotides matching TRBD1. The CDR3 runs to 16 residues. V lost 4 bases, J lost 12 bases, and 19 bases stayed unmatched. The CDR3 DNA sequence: TGTGCCAGCAGTTCCCGTTTTCTGGTCCGGACAGGAGGTCAGTATTTT. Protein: CASSSRFLVRTGGQYF.

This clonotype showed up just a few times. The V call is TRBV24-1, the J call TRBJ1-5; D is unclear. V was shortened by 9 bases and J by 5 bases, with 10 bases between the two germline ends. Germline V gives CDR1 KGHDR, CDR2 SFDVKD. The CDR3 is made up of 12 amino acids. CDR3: CATGQTYQPQHF. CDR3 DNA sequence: TGTGCCACCGGGCAGACCTATCAGCCCCAGCATTTT.

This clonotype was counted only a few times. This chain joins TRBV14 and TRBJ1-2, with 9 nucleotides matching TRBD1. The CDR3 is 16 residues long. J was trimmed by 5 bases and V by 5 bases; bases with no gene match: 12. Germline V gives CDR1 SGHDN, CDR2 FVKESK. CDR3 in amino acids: CASSGLPDRGYYGYTF. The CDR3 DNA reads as TGTGCCAGCAGCGGATTGCCTGACAGGGGGTATTATGGCTACACCTTC.

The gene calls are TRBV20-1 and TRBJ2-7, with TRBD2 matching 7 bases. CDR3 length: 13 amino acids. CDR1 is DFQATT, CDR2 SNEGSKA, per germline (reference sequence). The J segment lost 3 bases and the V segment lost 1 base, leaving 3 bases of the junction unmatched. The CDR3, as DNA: TGCAGTGCTAGAGTTAGCGGGTACTACGAGCAGTACTTC. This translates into CSARVSGYYEQYF.

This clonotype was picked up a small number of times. Here the CDR3 reads CSARDMRRTGLISGYTF. The CDR3 DNA reads TGCAGTGCTAGAGATATGAGAAGGACCGGGCTAATAAGCGGCTACACCTTC. The chain employs TRBV20-1 and TRBJ1-2; no firm D call. Per the germline V gene, CDR1 is DFQATT and CDR2 is SNEGSKA (reference sequence). This CDR3 has 17 amino acids. V lost 0 bases and J lost 8, with 25 bases in between.

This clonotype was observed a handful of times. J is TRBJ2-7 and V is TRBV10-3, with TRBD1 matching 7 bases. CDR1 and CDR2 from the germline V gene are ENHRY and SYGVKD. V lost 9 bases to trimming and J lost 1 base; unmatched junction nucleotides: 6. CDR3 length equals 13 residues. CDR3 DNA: TGTGCCATGGGCGACAGGGCTTCCTACGAGCAGTACTTC. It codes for CAMGDRASYEQYF.